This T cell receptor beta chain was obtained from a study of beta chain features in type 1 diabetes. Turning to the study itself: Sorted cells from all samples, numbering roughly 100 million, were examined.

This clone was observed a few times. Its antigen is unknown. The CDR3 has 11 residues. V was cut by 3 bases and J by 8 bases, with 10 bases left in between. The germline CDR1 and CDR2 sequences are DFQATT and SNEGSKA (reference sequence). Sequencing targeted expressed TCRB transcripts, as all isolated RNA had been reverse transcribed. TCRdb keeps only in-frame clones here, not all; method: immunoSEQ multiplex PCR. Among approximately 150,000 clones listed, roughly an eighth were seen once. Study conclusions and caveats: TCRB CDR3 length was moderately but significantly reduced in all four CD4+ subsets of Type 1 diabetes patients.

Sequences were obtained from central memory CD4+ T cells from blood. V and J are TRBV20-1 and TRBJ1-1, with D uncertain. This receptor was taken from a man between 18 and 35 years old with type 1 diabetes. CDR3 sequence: CSARGNPEAFF. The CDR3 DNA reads TGCAGTGCTAGGGGGAACCCCGAAGCTTTCTTT.